The 13 T cell receptor beta chains below were found in one sample sequenced in a study of response to subunit inactivated influenza vaccine. Each CDR3 protein is one row after TCRdb ran MiXCR on the RT-PCR reads. The sample lists 600,000 to 850,000 distinct CDR3 sequences; approximately 15% were seen once. The specimen was PBMCs from blood, collected 14 to 15 days before vaccination. These receptors came from a middle-aged man who received an inactivated influenza vaccine.

This clonotype was recorded a few times. This chain links TRBV6-2 or TRBV6-3 with TRBJ2-1, with D hard to call. Trimming removed 2 bases from V and 0 bases from J, with 8 bases in between. The CDR3 has 15 residues. Germline V gives CDR1 MNHEY, CDR2 SVGEGT. This CDR3 reads CASSYMGLSYNEQFF. The CDR3 DNA sequence: TGTGCCAGCAGTTACATGGGTCTCTCCTACAATGAGCAGTTCTTC.

The chain carries TRBV4-3 and TRBJ2-1, with D perhaps TRBD1 or TRBD2 (5 bases each). Trimming stripped 3 bases from V and 8 bases from J, with 11 bases between. Germline CDR1 is LGHNA and CDR2 is YSLEER. The CDR3 covers 13 residues. The CDR3 reads CASSQGRGDEQFF. In DNA form, the CDR3 reads TGCGCCAGCAGCCAGGGACGTGGGGATGAGCAGTTCTTC.

This clonotype occurred a few times. The gene calls are TRBV20-1 and TRBJ2-3; the match to TRBD2 covers 9 bases. The CDR3 length is 15 residues. Germline CDR1 and CDR2: DFQATT and SNEGSKA (reference sequence). The V and J ends lost 6 bases and 2 bases, in that order; junction bases with no gene match: 9. CDR3 residues: CSALRPSGVTDTQYF. In DNA, the CDR3 is TGCAGTGCCCTACGTCCTAGCGGGGTCACAGATACGCAGTATTTT.

The rearrangement links TRBV6-5 to TRBJ2-5, with 8 bases fitting TRBD2. The germline V gene encodes CDR1 MNHEY and CDR2 SVGAGI. The CDR3 has 14 residues. V was clipped by 2 bases and J by 2 bases; unmatched bases: 1. The CDR3 DNA reads TGTGCCAGCAGTTACCAGCGGGGGCAAGAGACCCAGTACTTC. Translating it yields CASSYQRGQETQYF.

This chain links TRBV29-1 with TRBJ2-3, with 15 bases lining up with TRBD2. Germline values: CDR1 SQVTM, CDR2 ANQGSEA. The CDR3 has 17 amino acids. V lost 5 bases, J lost 1 base, and 7 bases stayed unmatched. The CDR3 loop reads CSVKGTSGRLGTDTQYF. The CDR3 DNA sequence: TGCAGCGTTAAGGGGACTAGCGGGAGGTTGGGCACAGATACGCAGTATTTT.

This rearrangement joins TRBV5-5 to TRBJ2-7; the D gene is possibly TRBD1 (5 bases). The CDR3 spans 13 residues. The germline V gene has CDR1 SGHKS and CDR2 YYEKEE (reference sequence). With 8 bases removed from V and 2 bases from J, the gap between germline ends came to 14 bases. CDR3 sequence: CARGSTTAYEQYF. CDR3 nucleotide sequence: TGTGCCAGGGGCTCAACGACAGCCTACGAGCAGTACTTC.

CDR3 in DNA: TGCGCCAGCATCCGGACAGGGGGCGCCACCGGGGAGCTGTTTTTT. As protein: CASIRTGGATGELFF. This chain connects TRBV5-1 to TRBJ2-2; 11 positions match TRBD1. Germline V CDR1 and CDR2: SGHRS, YFSETQ. This CDR3 comprises 15 residues. V was clipped by 6 bases and J by 4 bases; unmatched bases: 5.

This chain links TRBV20-1 with TRBJ1-5; TRBD1 is a possible D gene (6 bases). Germline lookup yields CDR1 DFQATT and CDR2 SNEGSKA (reference sequence). The CDR3 is 16 amino acids. Between the trimmed V and J ends, which lost 6 bases and 1 base, there was a span of 19 bases. CDR3 protein: CSADDRLSQSNQPQHF. CDR3 nucleotides: TGCAGTGCGGATGACAGGCTCTCGCAAAGCAATCAGCCCCAGCATTTT.

Regarding this clonotype: No conserved phenylalanine or tryptophan ends this CDR3, so it is likely a read error. The rearrangement links TRBV28 to TRBJ2-7; unclear D gene. Trimming cost V 6 bases and J 2 bases, with 11 bases left between them. Germline V gives CDR1 MDHEN, CDR2 SYDVKM. This CDR3 contains 13 residues. The CDR3 nucleotides are TGTGCCAGCAGCAGGCAGGTTCCCTACGAGCAGTACCTC. Amino acids: CASSRQVPYEQYL.

This clonotype has only a few counts. The rearrangement uses TRBV7-2 and TRBJ1-2; no clear D gene. The germline gives CDR1 SGHTA, CDR2 FQGNSA. There are 10 residues in the CDR3. Trimming pared 3 bases from V and 13 bases from J, leaving 9 bases between. The CDR3 reads CASSFGESTF. The DNA for the CDR3 is TGTGCCAGCAGCTTTGGGGAGAGCACCTTC.

This clonotype was seen just once. This rearrangement joins TRBV7-8 to TRBJ2-7; TRBD2 might be the D (6 bases). V was pared by 5 bases and J by 1 base, with 18 bases between. The CDR3 runs 16 residues. CDR1 and CDR2 from the germline V gene are SGHVS and FQNEAQ. The CDR3 nucleotides are TGTGCCAGCAGCGAAATCGGCGGCGGGACTTCCTACGAGCAGTACTTC. Its protein is CASSEIGGGTSYEQYF.

J is TRBJ1-6 and V is TRBV27; tentative D call: TRBD1 (5 bases). The CDR3 contains 15 residues. V dropped 6 bases and J dropped 6 bases, with 15 bases sitting between them. From germline, CDR1 is MNHEY and CDR2 SMNVEV (reference sequence). CDR3 amino acids: CASRRGLAGNSPLHF. For the CDR3, the DNA is TGTGCCAGCAGACGGGGACTGGCGGGTAATTCACCCCTCCACTTT.

This clonotype appeared many times. The V call is TRBV4-3, the J call TRBJ2-2, with D unclear. Trimming took off 4 bases at V and 4 bases at J, with 19 bases between the two ends. Germline values: CDR1 LGHNA, CDR2 YSLEER. The CDR3 is 17 residues long. The CDR3 region is CASSPSRRILITGELFF. CDR3 in DNA: TGCGCCAGCAGCCCGTCGCGACGGATTCTTATCACCGGGGAGCTGTTTTTT.